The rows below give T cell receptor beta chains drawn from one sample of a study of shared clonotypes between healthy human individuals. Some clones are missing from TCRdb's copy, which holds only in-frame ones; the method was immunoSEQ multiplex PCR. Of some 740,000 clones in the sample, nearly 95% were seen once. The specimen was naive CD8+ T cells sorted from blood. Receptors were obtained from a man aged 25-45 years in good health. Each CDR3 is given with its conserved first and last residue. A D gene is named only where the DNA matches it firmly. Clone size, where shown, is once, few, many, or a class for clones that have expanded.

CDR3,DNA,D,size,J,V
CASRNSTVHNEQFF,TGTGCCAGCAGAAATTCCACAGTGCACAATGAGCAGTTCTTC,.,.,TRBJ2-1,TRBV25-1
CASSFGLADYEQYF,TGCGCCAGCAGCTTTGGACTAGCAGACTACGAGCAGTACTTC,TRBD2,once,TRBJ2-7,TRBV10-2
CASSETGSGNTIYF,TGTGCCAGCAGTGAGACAGGCTCTGGAAACACCATATATTTT,.,.,TRBJ1-3,TRBV6-1
CASSEYEGGTDTQYF,TGTGCCAGCAGTGAATACGAGGGGGGGACAGATACGCAGTATTTT,.,.,TRBJ2-3,TRBV25-1
CASSQASSGSTGELFF,TGTGCCAGCAGCCAAGCATCTAGCGGGAGCACCGGGGAGCTGTTTTTT,TRBD2,.,TRBJ2-2,TRBV13
CSVEGRGAKGTAEYEQYF,TGCAGCGTTGAAGGTCGCGGTGCGAAAGGGACAGCAGAATACGAGCAGTACTTC,TRBD1,.,TRBJ2-7,TRBV29-1
CASSQDTRTGHYGYTF,TGTGCCAGCAGCCAAGATACAAGGACAGGGCACTATGGCTACACCTTC,TRBD1,.,TRBJ1-2,TRBV14
CASSPGGYEQYF,TGTGCCAGCAGCCCGGGTGGGTACGAGCAGTACTTC,.,once,TRBJ2-7,TRBV5-6
CASRRAGRQETQYF,TGTGCCAGCCGAAGGGCAGGGCGCCAAGAGACCCAGTACTTC,.,.,TRBJ2-5,TRBV11-2
CASSQGLTAGELFF,TGCGCCAGCAGCCAAGGTCTGACGGCAGGGGAGCTGTTTTTT,.,.,TRBJ2-2,TRBV4-1
CASSSDSPEEIF,TGTGCCAGCAGCTCAGATAGCCCTGAGGAAATCTTC,.,.,TRBJ2-1,TRBV7-2
CASRILAGPSDTQYF,TGTGCCAGCAGGATACTAGCGGGGCCTTCAGATACGCAGTATTTT,TRBD2,.,TRBJ2-3,TRBV7-9
CASSLLAGVYEQYF,TGTGCCAGCAGCCTTTTAGCGGGAGTCTACGAGCAGTACTTC,TRBD2,.,TRBJ2-7,TRBV27
CASSLFAGVPEAFF,TGTGCCAGCAGTTTATTCGCAGGGGTCCCTGAAGCTTTCTTT,.,.,TRBJ1-1,TRBV27
CASSQDLGGRTWDEQYF,TGTGCCAGCAGCCAAGATCTTGGGGGGAGGACTTGGGACGAGCAGTACTTC,.,once,TRBJ2-7,TRBV14
CASRERQYTEAFF,TGTGCCAGCAGGGAGAGACAGTACACTGAAGCTTTCTTT,.,.,TRBJ1-1,TRBV5-6
CSVWTGASYEQYF,TGCAGCGTCTGGACAGGGGCTTCATACGAGCAGTACTTC,TRBD1,.,TRBJ2-7,TRBV29-1
CASTIPPGTAYGYTF,TGTGCCAGCACCATCCCTCCCGGGACCGCCTATGGCTACACCTTC,.,.,TRBJ1-2,TRBV5-8
CASSLAAGGPMVANTGELFF,TGCGCCAGCAGCTTGGCTGCGGGAGGGCCGATGGTAGCGAACACCGGGGAGCTGTTTTTT,TRBD2,once,TRBJ2-2,TRBV5-1